The 18 T cell receptor beta chains reported below all come from one sample, sequenced in a study of blood T cells in healthy people across ages. It was with a sample-barcoded 5' primer and a J-beta primer mix that a second PCR of about 6 to 11 cycles was run. TCRdb ran MiXCR on the 5' RACE reads and lists one entry per CDR3 protein. The sample records around 900,000 distinct CDR3 sequences, less than 35% being singletons. The specimen was blood. The origin of the receptors is a woman older than 75 in good health.

This clonotype has only a few counts. The J gene is TRBJ1-1, the V gene TRBV5-5; D gene unclear. V was shortened by 5 bases and J by 7 bases, with 12 bases between the two germline ends. The CDR3 has 12 residues. CDR1 SGHKS and CDR2 YYEKEE come from the germline V gene (reference sequence). Here the CDR3 DNA reads TGTGCCAGCAGTTATAGAGCAAGTGAAGCTTTCTTT. It translates to CASSYRASEAFF.

At least ten counts were recorded for this clonotype. The CDR3 DNA follows: TGTGCCAGCAGTACACAGGTTTCACCCCTCCACTTT. Its translation: CASSTQVSPLHF. The rearrangement joins TRBV12-3 or TRBV12-4 to TRBJ1-6; perhaps TRBD1 as D (5 bases). The CDR3 has 12 amino acids. Between the trimmed V and J ends, which lost 5 bases and 9 bases, there was a span of 8 bases.

The table lists this clonotype with many counts. The chain uses TRBV9 and TRBJ2-1, with TRBD1 identical over 9 bases. The germline CDR1 and CDR2 sequences are SGDLS and YYNGEE. Trimming at V came to 0 bases and at J to 7 bases, leaving 5 bases not matched to a gene. The CDR3 consists of 15 residues. CDR3 in DNA: TGTGCCAGCAGCGTAGAGACAGGGGGGGGGAATGAGCAGTTCTTC. It translates to CASSVETGGGNEQFF.

In its sample, this clonotype was seen many times. The gene calls are TRBV28 and TRBJ2-7; D is undetermined. The germline gives CDR1 MDHEN, CDR2 SYDVKM. The V end lost 6 bases, the J end lost 2 bases, and 8 bases lay between the germline ends. The CDR3 runs to 12 residues. The CDR3 bases are TGTGCCAGCAGCCCCTATCCCTACGAGCAGTACTTC. This gives the protein CASSPYPYEQYF.

The sample holds many counts of this clonotype. V gene TRBV5-1 combines with J gene TRBJ2-1; 8 nucleotides line up with TRBD2. The CDR3 totals 18 residues. The V segment lost 0 bases and the J segment 5 bases; nucleotides outside the gene matches: 13. Per germline, CDR1 SGHRS and CDR2 YFSETQ. CDR3 DNA: TGCGCCAGCAGCTTGGCCCCGGGGGGGGCCAATACAGACAATGAGCAGTTCTTC. It specifies CASSLAPGGANTDNEQFF.

As DNA, the CDR3 is TGCGCCAGCCCACCAATTACAGGCGCGGGGGGCAATGAGCAGTTCTTC. Residues: CASPPITGAGGNEQFF. The rearrangement joins TRBV21-1 to TRBJ2-1; the DNA was not compared with TRBD2, the D call given in the table. TRBV21-1 constitutes a pseudogene. The CDR3 totals 16 residues.

This clonotype was counted between two and nine times. A read error may explain this, as a much larger clone is one base away. V and J are TRBV27 and TRBJ1-2; 7 nucleotides match TRBD1. Germline V gene sequence: CDR1 MNHEY, CDR2 SMNVEV (reference sequence). The CDR3 spans 13 residues. The CDR3 loop reads CTSAKGQQYGYTF. CDR3 DNA: TGTACCAGCGCTAAGGGACAGCAGTATGGCTACACCTTC.

The chain carries TRBV12-3 or TRBV12-4 and TRBJ2-7, with D possibly being TRBD1 (5 bases). The ends were cut back, 6 bases at V and 7 bases at J, with 16 bases in the middle. The CDR3 is made up of 13 amino acids. Here the CDR3 DNA reads TGTGCCAGCAGATCAGGGTCCTGGAATGAGCAGTACTTC. It translates to CASRSGSWNEQYF.

This sequence joins TRBV7-2 and TRBJ1-4; perhaps TRBD1 as D (5 bases). Deletions cut 0 bases from V and 3 bases from J, with 8 bases between. Germline assignment: CDR1 SGHTA and CDR2 FQGNSA. The CDR3 contains 15 residues. CDR3 sequence reads: CASSLAHRPNEKLFF. The CDR3, as DNA: TGTGCCAGCAGCTTAGCTCACAGGCCTAATGAAAAACTGTTTTTT. The entire variable domain, with the rest obtained from reference TRBV7-2 and TRBJ1-4, is as follows: GAGVSQSPSNKVTEKGKDVELRCDPISGHTALYWYRQSLGQGLEFLIYFQGNSAPDKSGLPSDRFSAERTGGSVSTLTIQRTQQEDSAVYLCASSLAHRPNEKLFFGSGTQLSVL.

The chain employs TRBV3-1 and TRBJ2-5; the D call may be TRBD1 or TRBD2 (5 bases each). The CDR3 length is 15 residues. Trimming removed 4 bases at V and 11 bases at J, with 23 bases between. Germline loops: CDR1 LGHDT, CDR2 YNNKEL (reference sequence). DNA for the CDR3: TGTGCCAGCAGCCCAAAAACCGGGGCCTGGAATGAGCAGTACTTC. This sequence encodes CASSPKTGAWNEQYF.

This clonotype was observed many times. The V call is TRBV29-1, the J call TRBJ2-3, with D hard to call. V was trimmed by 0 bases and J by 6 bases, leaving 10 bases between them. Germline-derived CDR1 and CDR2 are SQVTM and ANQGSEA. This CDR3 is built from 13 residues. Written as DNA, the CDR3 is TGCAGCGTTGAAGATCGGCCAAGCGATACGCAGTATTTT. Translation gives CSVEDRPSDTQYF.

At least ten counts were recorded for this clonotype. The chain combines TRBV7-2 with TRBJ1-4; D not certain. The V gene's germline CDR1 is SGHTA and CDR2 FQGNSA. This CDR3 has 15 residues. Trimming took 5 bases from V and 7 from J, leaving 17 bases between them. CDR3 amino acids: CASSASGWTPEKLFF. The CDR3 region has the DNA TGTGCCAGCAGCGCCAGTGGGTGGACCCCTGAAAAACTGTTTTTT.

There are many counts of this clonotype. The chain recombines TRBV5-1 with TRBJ2-5; 15 bases line up with TRBD2. V was clipped by 0 bases and J by 5 bases; unmatched bases: 11. Germline loops: CDR1 SGHRS, CDR2 YFSETQ. There are 19 residues in the CDR3. This CDR3 reads CASSLVPRTSGGAGETQYF. The CDR3 DNA is TGCGCCAGCAGCTTGGTTCCCCGGACTAGCGGGGGGGCCGGGGAGACCCAGTACTTC.

The chain has TRBV7-2 and TRBJ2-1; 8 bases are shared with TRBD2. The trim removed 1 base at V and 2 bases at J, leaving 7 bases unmatched. The CDR3 extends over 17 amino acids. Germline loops: CDR1 SGHTA, CDR2 FQGNSA. The DNA for the CDR3 is TGTGCCAGCAGCTTAGATCGGAGCGGGAGAACCTACAATGAGCAGTTCTTC. This codes for CASSLDRSGRTYNEQFF.

This clonotype was seen repeatedly, ten times or more. The CDR3 spells CASSPSGPSGYTF. CDR3 DNA sequence: TGTGCCAGCAGCCCGTCCGGACCTAGTGGCTACACCTTC. The chain joins TRBV7-2 to TRBJ1-2; D is unresolved. CDR1 and CDR2 from the germline V gene are SGHTA and FQGNSA. V was clipped by 5 bases and J by 7 bases, with 14 bases between them. The CDR3 has 13 amino acids.

This clonotype was seen a handful of times. The chain recombines TRBV7-2 with TRBJ1-5, with TRBD1 matching 9 bases. V dropped 3 bases and J dropped 6; count of bases not matched to a gene: 6. This CDR3 is 15 amino acids long. Germline V CDR1 and CDR2: SGHTA, FQGNSA. The CDR3 sequence is CASSLRQGGGQPQHF. In DNA, the CDR3 is TGTGCCAGCAGCTTGAGACAGGGGGGGGGTCAGCCCCAGCATTTT. Based on the CDR3 plus reference TRBV7-2 and TRBJ1-5, the full variable domain is GAGVSQSPSNKVTEKGKDVELRCDPISGHTALYWYRQSLGQGLEFLIYFQGNSAPDKSGLPSDRFSAERTGGSVSTLTIQRTQQEDSAVYLCASSLRQGGGQPQHFGDGTRLSIL.

In its sample, this clonotype was seen a few times. This clone may be a read error of a much larger clone one base away. The chain links TRBV29-1 to TRBJ2-3; no clear D. Germline V CDR1 and CDR2: SQVTM, ANQGSEA. This CDR3 contains 15 residues. This chain's CDR3 is CSVTLWGTRTDAQYF. CDR3 in DNA: TGCAGCGTCACTTTATGGGGTACCCGCACAGATGCGCAGTATTTT.

The sample holds many counts of this clonotype. The rearrangement links TRBV3-1 to TRBJ2-5, with D tentatively TRBD1 or TRBD2 (6 bases each). Trimming pared 3 bases from V and 4 bases from J, leaving 12 bases between. In germline, CDR1 is LGHDT, CDR2 YNNKEL (reference sequence). This CDR3 contains 14 residues. The CDR3 DNA is TGTGCCAGCAGCCAGCTAGGGGGAGGAGAGACCCAGTACTTC. Encoded protein: CASSQLGGGETQYF.